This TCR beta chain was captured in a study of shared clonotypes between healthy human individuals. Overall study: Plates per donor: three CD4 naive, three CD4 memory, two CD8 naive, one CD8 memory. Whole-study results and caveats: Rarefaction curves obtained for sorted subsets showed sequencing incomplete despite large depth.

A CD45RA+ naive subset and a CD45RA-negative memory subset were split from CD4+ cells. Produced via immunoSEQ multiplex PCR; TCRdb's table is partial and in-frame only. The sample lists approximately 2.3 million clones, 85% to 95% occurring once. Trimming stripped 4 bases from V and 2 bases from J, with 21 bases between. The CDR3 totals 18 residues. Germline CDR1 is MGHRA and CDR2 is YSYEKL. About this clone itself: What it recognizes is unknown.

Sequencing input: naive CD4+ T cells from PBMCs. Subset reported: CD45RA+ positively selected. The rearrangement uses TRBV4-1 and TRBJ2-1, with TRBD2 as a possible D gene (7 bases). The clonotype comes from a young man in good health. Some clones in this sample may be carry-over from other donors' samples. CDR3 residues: CASSPGPQGGGTYNEQFF. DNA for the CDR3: TGCGCCAGCAGCCCGGGACCCCAGGGAGGGGGGACCTACAATGAGCAGTTCTTC.